Below, 13 T cell receptor beta chains from the same sample are listed, as sequenced in a study of post-analysis software for immune sequencing data. The antigens of these receptors remain unknown. Libraries were made from TCR beta cDNA, and they carried unique molecular identifiers. In TCRdb, the PCR reads were re-called with MiXCR into one record per CDR3 protein. This table has a few hundred thousand distinct CDR3 sequences, roughly 34% appearing once. Study-wide points: A handful of TRBV segments (TRBV5-6, TRBV5-1 and TRBV20-1 among them) occurred more frequently in patients than in controls.

The sequenced material came from blood. These receptors originate from a girl aged 2 to 17 with multiple sclerosis.

This clonotype occurred many times. The chain employs TRBV11-2 and TRBJ1-2; D perhaps matches TRBD1 (6 bases). This CDR3 has 15 residues. CDR1 and CDR2 (germline): SGHAT, FQNNGV. Trimming shortened V by 6 bases and J by 4 bases, and 18 bases separated the two germline ends. This chain's CDR3 is CASSPPRTAVYGYTF. CDR3 DNA sequence: TGTGCCAGCAGTCCCCCGCGGACAGCGGTCTATGGCTACACCTTC.

The CDR3 here is CASSLDTTGANVLTF. For the CDR3, the DNA is TGTGCCAGCAGTTTAGACACCACTGGGGCCAACGTCCTGACTTTC. The chain couples TRBV12-3 or TRBV12-4 to TRBJ2-6; no firm D call. The CDR3 is made up of 15 amino acids. The V and J ends lost 1 base and 2 bases respectively, with 6 bases between them.

The chain links TRBV2 to TRBJ2-2, with 7 bases fitting TRBD1. This CDR3 has 16 amino acids. Germline CDR1 is SNHLY and CDR2 is FYNNEI. V dropped 11 bases and J dropped 5; count of bases not matched to a gene: 17. The CDR3 here is CAGTYRGPGGTGELFF. DNA of the CDR3: TGTGCCGGCACATACAGGGGCCCTGGAGGTACCGGGGAGCTGTTTTTT.

The gene calls are TRBV6-6 and TRBJ1-1; no clear D. The V end was cut by 0 bases, the J end by 0 bases, with 8 bases between. The CDR3 contains 15 residues. Germline CDR1 MNHNY, CDR2 SVGAGI (reference sequence). This chain's CDR3 is CASSYSLRMNTEAFF. CDR3 bases: TGTGCCAGCAGTTACTCGCTCAGGATGAACACTGAAGCTTTCTTT.

This clonotype was seen a handful of times. The chain is built from TRBV10-3 and TRBJ1-2, with no clear D. Trimming removed 2 bases at V and 4 bases at J, with 8 bases between. Germline V gives CDR1 ENHRY, CDR2 SYGVKD. The CDR3 spans 13 residues. CDR3 residues: CAISEEPFYGYTF. The CDR3 DNA is TGTGCCATCAGTGAGGAACCCTTCTATGGCTACACCTTC.

This chain connects TRBV9 to TRBJ1-2; 8 positions agree with TRBD1. The V gene end was trimmed by 6 bases and the J gene end by 6 bases; junction bases not matched to a gene: 10. Per germline, CDR1 SGDLS and CDR2 YYNGEE. The CDR3 is made up of 14 amino acids. The CDR3 sequence is CASTRQGSDHGYTF. CDR3 sequence (DNA): TGTGCCAGCACCCGACAGGGGAGCGATCATGGCTACACCTTC.

This clonotype showed up just a few times. The CDR3 DNA is TGTGCCAGCAGACCAGTGGACGGGTACAATGAGCAGTTCTTC. Translation gives CASRPVDGYNEQFF. V usage is TRBV2 and J usage is TRBJ2-1; D is undetermined. The CDR3 loop spans 14 amino acids. Trimming shortened V by 6 bases and J by 4 bases, and 13 bases separated the two germline ends. Germline CDR1 reads SNHLY; CDR2 reads FYNNEI.

V gene TRBV28 combines with J gene TRBJ2-1, with D unresolved. Germline V gene lookup returns CDR1 MDHEN and CDR2 SYDVKM. Between the trimmed V and J ends, which lost 7 bases and 7 bases, there was a span of 11 bases. The CDR3 length is 12 residues. The CDR3 loop reads CASITMGNEQFF. The CDR3 bases are TGTGCCAGCATCACTATGGGTAATGAGCAGTTCTTC.

The CDR3 DNA follows: TGCAGCGCCCACTACCGGGACAGGGATAGCACAGATACGCAGTATTTT. Translation: CSAHYRDRDSTDTQYF. The chain is built from TRBV29-1 and TRBJ2-3; 9 bases agree with TRBD1. After removal of 7 bases from V and 0 bases from J, the junction contained 11 bases not matched to a gene. Germline V gives CDR1 SQVTM, CDR2 ANQGSEA. This CDR3 contains 16 residues.

The chain uses TRBV12-3 or TRBV12-4 and TRBJ1-6, with D unresolved. The CDR3 runs to 13 residues. The V end was cut by 2 bases, the J end by 10 bases, with 9 bases between. CDR3 nucleotides: TGTGCCAGCAGTTTATTGGCCGGATCACCCCTCCACTTT. Residues: CASSLLAGSPLHF.

As regards this clonotype: The junction shows a germline mismatch at one end, possibly a read error. The CDR3 DNA sequence: TGTGCCGGCAGCTTAGCGGAAATTTATGGCTACACCTTC. Translation: CAGSLAEIYGYTF. This rearrangement joins TRBV7-2 to TRBJ1-2; D unclear. The germline gives CDR1 SGHTA, CDR2 FQGNSA. There are 13 residues in the CDR3.

The chain uses TRBV4-1 and TRBJ1-4; unclear D gene. This CDR3 has 12 residues. Trimming stripped 4 bases from V and 6 bases from J, with 6 bases between. Germline CDR1 MGHRA, CDR2 YSYEKL. CDR3 amino acids: CASSPRDEKLFF. In DNA form, the CDR3 reads TGCGCCAGCAGCCCAAGGGATGAAAAACTGTTTTTT.

The chain couples TRBV12-3 or TRBV12-4 to TRBJ2-6; unclear D gene. The CDR3 consists of 12 residues. Trimming stripped 6 bases from V and 4 bases from J, with 4 bases between. CDR3 in amino acids: CASSIGANVLTF. Written as DNA, the CDR3 is TGTGCCAGCAGCATAGGGGCCAACGTCCTGACTTTC.